This entry lists 24 T cell receptor beta chains sequenced from one sample in a study of shared clonotypes between healthy human individuals. Using immunoSEQ multiplex PCR, the repertoire was profiled, and TCRdb retains in-frame clones only, with some absent. The sample carries about 470,000 clones, 70% to 80% recorded once. The specimen sequenced was PBMCs. These receptors were obtained from a woman aged 40-49 years in good health. Some clones in this sample may be carry-over from other donors' samples.

The chain couples TRBV27 to TRBJ2-2, with D hard to call. Trimming removed 3 bases at V and 9 bases at J, with 14 bases between. Germline CDR1 MNHEY, CDR2 SMNVEV (reference sequence). The CDR3 spans 14 residues. CDR3 region: CASSFGRRRRELFF. Here the CDR3 DNA reads TGTGCCAGCAGTTTCGGACGGCGACGGAGGGAGCTGTTTTTT.

The rearrangement links TRBV9 to TRBJ2-1; TRBD2 matches 11 bases. CDR3 length: 16 residues. V was pared by 2 bases and J by 0 bases, with 1 base of the junction left unmatched. Per germline, CDR1 SGDLS and CDR2 YYNGEE. The CDR3 loop is CASSVSGRASYNEQFF. CDR3 in DNA: TGTGCCAGCAGCGTTAGCGGGAGGGCCTCCTACAATGAGCAGTTCTTC.

This clone has a count of ten or more. This sequence joins TRBV19 and TRBJ2-3; 14 bases are shared with TRBD2. The CDR3 contains 16 residues. Per the germline V gene, CDR1 is LNHDA and CDR2 is SQIVND (reference sequence). J lost 5 bases, V lost 5 bases, and 6 bases had no gene match. The DNA of the CDR3 is TGTGCCAGTAGTCCACGACTAGCGGGAGGGGTAGATACGCAGTATTTT. This sequence encodes CASSPRLAGGVDTQYF. Looking up the rest from reference TRBV19 and TRBJ2-3 gives the full variable domain: DGGITQSPKYLFRKEGQNVTLSCEQNLNHDAMYWYRQDPGQGLRLIYYSQIVNDFQKGDIAEGYSVSREKKESFPLTVTSAQKNPTAFYLCASSPRLAGGVDTQYFGPGTRLTVL.

This clone occurred a few times. The V and J genes are TRBV7-9 and TRBJ1-2; 8 nucleotides agree with TRBD1. This CDR3 is built from 16 residues. The junction had 10 bases not matched to a gene; V was cut back by 1 base and J by 6 bases. Germline assignment: CDR1 SEHNR and CDR2 FQNEAQ (reference sequence). CDR3 sequence (DNA): TGTGCCAGCAGCTTAGGGGGACAGGAAGGGAACAATGGCTACACCTTC. Protein: CASSLGGQEGNNGYTF.

In this sample, this clone turned up many times. The chain uses TRBV5-5 and TRBJ1-2; D is perhaps TRBD1 (5 bases). The germline V gene has CDR1 SGHKS and CDR2 YYEKEE (reference sequence). Between the trimmed V and J ends, which lost 2 bases and 2 bases, there was a span of 19 bases. The CDR3 length is 17 residues. This CDR3 is CASSFVYGTKGNYGYTF. CDR3 nucleotide sequence: TGTGCCAGCAGCTTCGTCTACGGGACCAAAGGGAACTATGGCTACACCTTC.

This chain joins TRBV11-2 and TRBJ1-1; no clear D gene. Germline V CDR1 and CDR2: SGHAT, FQNNGV. There are 13 residues in the CDR3. V was shortened by 5 bases and J by 3 bases, with 10 bases between the two germline ends. CDR3 sequence: CASSLSIDTEAFF. CDR3 nucleotides: TGTGCCAGCAGCCTAAGTATTGACACTGAAGCTTTCTTT.

The J gene is TRBJ2-7, the V gene TRBV9, with D possibly being TRBD1 or TRBD2 (5 bases each). The V end was cut by 3 bases, the J end by 6 bases, with 16 bases between. The CDR3 covers 14 residues. Germline assignment: CDR1 SGDLS and CDR2 YYNGEE. The CDR3 spells CASSAGTSTGEQYF. CDR3 DNA sequence: TGTGCCAGCAGCGCCGGGACGTCCACGGGCGAGCAGTACTTC.

About this clone itself: The same CDR3 is also encoded by other DNA sequences in this sample. This sequence joins TRBV10-2 and TRBJ2-7, with 7 bases that match TRBD2. CDR3 length equals 14 residues. The ends lost 2 bases at V and 3 bases at J; junction bases unmatched: 4. The germline gives CDR1 WSHSY, CDR2 SAAADI. The CDR3 sequence: CASSEGGEGYEQYF. The CDR3 region has the DNA TGCGCCAGCAGTGAGGGGGGGGAAGGCTACGAGCAGTACTTC.

This chain connects TRBV10-3 to TRBJ1-5; maybe TRBD1 (5 bases). V lost 11 bases, J lost 7 bases, and 15 bases lay in between. The CDR3 is made up of 12 amino acids. CDR1 and CDR2 (germline): ENHRY, SYGVKD. CDR3 region: CASRGGGQPQHF. The DNA of the CDR3 is TGTGCCTCCCGGGGGGGTGGGCAGCCCCAGCATTTT.

The chain combines TRBV9 with TRBJ2-1, with D perhaps matching TRBD1 (5 bases). The CDR3 consists of 15 residues. The germline CDR1 and CDR2 sequences are SGDLS and YYNGEE. The V end was cut by 3 bases, the J end by 3 bases, with 13 bases between. This CDR3 reads CASSAQGSNYNEQFF. The CDR3 DNA sequence: TGTGCCAGCAGCGCCCAGGGTTCCAACTACAATGAGCAGTTCTTC.

The chain is built from TRBV10-3 and TRBJ2-7, with a possible D match to TRBD2 (6 bases). Germline V lookup: CDR1 ENHRY, CDR2 SYGVKD. V was clipped by 10 bases and J by 4 bases, with 17 bases between them. This CDR3 has 13 residues. The CDR3 reads CATQAGSGYEQYF. The CDR3 nucleotides read TGTGCCACTCAGGCCGGGAGTGGTTACGAGCAGTACTTC.

For this clone: This same CDR3 is encoded by further DNA sequences in the sample. This sequence joins TRBV27 and TRBJ2-5; a weak D match, TRBD2 (6 bases). Trimming shortened V by 0 bases and J by 5 bases, and 10 bases separated the two germline ends. The CDR3 totals 14 residues. Looked up from germline, CDR1 is MNHEY and CDR2 is SMNVEV (reference sequence). The CDR3 sequence: CASSLSGGGETQYF. CDR3 nucleotides: TGTGCCAGCAGTTTATCCGGGGGAGGCGAGACCCAGTACTTC.

This chain connects TRBV5-4 to TRBJ1-4; 7 bases are shared with TRBD1. Per the germline V gene, CDR1 is SGHNT and CDR2 is YYREEE (reference sequence). The CDR3 consists of 18 residues. The V gene end was trimmed by 0 bases and the J gene end by 8 bases; junction bases not matched to a gene: 16. The CDR3 region is CASSLESGTAPRGEKLFF. In nucleotides, the CDR3 is TGTGCCAGCAGCTTGGAATCAGGGACAGCCCCCCGGGGGGAAAAACTGTTTTTT.

The chain uses TRBV4-1 and TRBJ2-7; 12 positions agree with TRBD2. J was trimmed by 4 bases and V by 4 bases; bases with no gene match: 5. This CDR3 contains 15 residues. Germline-derived CDR1 and CDR2 are MGHRA and YSYEKL. The CDR3 region has the DNA TGCGCCAGCAGCCCCAGACTAGCGGGGGCTTACGAGCAGTACTTC. Amino acid sequence: CASSPRLAGAYEQYF.

A single count supports this clone. This rearrangement joins TRBV27 to TRBJ2-2; D unclear. CDR1 is MNHEY and CDR2 is SMNVEV in the germline V gene (reference sequence). The CDR3 contains 15 residues. Trimming shortened V by 5 bases and J by 6 bases, and 16 bases separated the two germline ends. CDR3 residues: CASSTAPDRAGELFF. CDR3 nucleotides: TGTGCCAGCAGTACCGCCCCCGATCGGGCCGGGGAGCTGTTTTTT.

This sequence joins TRBV6-1 and TRBJ1-4; possible D gene TRBD1, 5 bases. This CDR3 comprises 13 residues. Trimming shortened V by 8 bases and J by 11 bases, and 18 bases separated the two germline ends. Germline CDR1 and CDR2: MNHNS and SASEGT. CDR3 nucleotides: TGTGCCAGCCTCGCGGGGGGTTTCGGTAAACTGTTTTTT. Protein product: CASLAGGFGKLFF.

This clone was picked up a small number of times. The chain carries TRBV28 and TRBJ2-1; D possibly corresponds to TRBD2 (5 bases). CDR3 length: 16 amino acids. Trimming cost V 6 bases and J 5 bases, with 20 bases left between them. Germline values: CDR1 MDHEN, CDR2 SYDVKM. CDR3 loop: CASSPRGADRDNEQFF. The CDR3 region has the DNA TGTGCCAGCAGCCCCCGAGGAGCGGACCGCGACAATGAGCAGTTCTTC. Supplemented by reference TRBV28 and TRBJ2-1, the full variable domain reads DVKVTQSSRYLVKRTGEKVFLECVQDMDHENMFWYRQDPGLGLRLIYFSYDVKMKEKGDIPEGYSVSREKKERFSLILESASTNQTSMYLCASSPRGADRDNEQFFGPGTRLTVL.

This chain joins TRBV9 and TRBJ2-7, with D possibly matching TRBD1 (5 bases). Between the trimmed V and J ends, which lost 3 bases and 6 bases, there was a span of 19 bases. The CDR3 runs to 15 residues. Looked up from germline, CDR1 is SGDLS and CDR2 is YYNGEE. CDR3 amino acids: CASSAQFDSNGEQYF. The CDR3 DNA follows: TGTGCCAGCAGCGCACAATTCGACAGTAACGGCGAGCAGTACTTC.

The gene calls are TRBV15 and TRBJ2-6, with 7 bases matching TRBD1. This CDR3 has 17 amino acids. The junction had 8 bases not matched to a gene; V was cut back by 3 bases and J by 3 bases. Germline V gives CDR1 LNHNV, CDR2 YYDKDF (reference sequence). The CDR3 nucleotides are TGTGCCACCAGCAGCGACAGGGATCTTTATGGGGCCAACGTCCTGACTTTC. This translates into CATSSDRDLYGANVLTF.

This chain uses TRBV19 with TRBJ1-1; D remains ambiguous. Germline lookup yields CDR1 LNHDA and CDR2 SQIVND (reference sequence). V was trimmed by 3 bases and J by 6 bases, leaving 14 bases between them. This CDR3 region has 14 residues. As DNA, the CDR3 is TGTGCCAGTAGTATTGGATTCCAAAACGCTGAAGCTTTCTTT. Residues: CASSIGFQNAEAFF.

The rearrangement links TRBV9 to TRBJ2-5; 9 bases align to TRBD1. J gave up 5 bases and V 0 bases, and 8 bases lay outside the gene matches. The CDR3 runs to 16 residues. Germline-derived CDR1 and CDR2 are SGDLS and YYNGEE. This chain's CDR3 is CASSVEGGTGMETQYF. Written as DNA, the CDR3 is TGTGCCAGCAGCGTAGAAGGCGGGACAGGGATGGAGACCCAGTACTTC. The full variable domain, completed using reference TRBV9 and TRBJ2-5, is DSGVTQTPKHLITATGQRVTLRCSPRSGDLSVYWYQQSLDQGLQFLIQYYNGEERAKGNILERFSAQQFPDLHSELNLSSLELGDSALYFCASSVEGGTGMETQYFGPGTRLLVL.

V usage is TRBV15 and J usage is TRBJ2-5; D may be TRBD1 or TRBD2 (5 bases each). Between the trimmed V and J ends, which lost 0 bases and 5 bases, there was a span of 16 bases. Germline-derived CDR1 and CDR2 are LNHNV and YYDKDF (reference sequence). This CDR3 is 16 amino acids long. The CDR3 sequence is CATSRERGLGVETQYF. CDR3 DNA: TGTGCCACCAGCAGAGAGAGAGGGCTGGGGGTCGAGACCCAGTACTTC. Using reference TRBV15 and TRBJ2-5 for the parts outside the CDR3, the full variable domain is DAMVIQNPRYQVTQFGKPVTLSCSQTLNHNVMYWYQQKSSQAPKLLFHYYDKDFNNEADTPDNFQSRRPNTSFCFLDIRSPGLGDTAMYLCATSRERGLGVETQYFGPGTRLLVL.

This clone was found a few times. The same CDR3 can be traced to other DNA sequences in this sample. The chain carries TRBV2 and TRBJ2-3; 14 bases are a match to TRBD2. J was trimmed by 1 base and V by 6 bases; bases with no gene match: 3. The germline gives CDR1 SNHLY, CDR2 FYNNEI. The CDR3 is 16 amino acids. The DNA for the CDR3 is TGTGCCAGCAGGGGGACTAGCGGGAGCGGCACAGATACGCAGTATTTT. Its protein is CASRGTSGSGTDTQYF.

The chain uses TRBV5-1 and TRBJ2-2; perhaps TRBD1 as D (6 bases). CDR3 size: 16 residues. The germline gives CDR1 SGHRS, CDR2 YFSETQ. Trimming left V 4 bases short and J 0 bases short, with 13 bases between. The CDR3 sequence is CASSPGRTANTGELFF. The DNA for the CDR3 is TGCGCCAGCAGCCCGGGAAGGACAGCGAACACCGGGGAGCTGTTTTTT.